These T cell receptor beta chains were read from a single sample in a study of cytomegalovirus exposure and HLA in healthy donors. The data were produced by immunoSEQ multiplex PCR, yet TCRdb's version contains in-frame clones alone and is incomplete. The sample has approximately 160,000 clones; 65% to 85% are singletons. Material: PBMCs. These receptors were obtained from a woman aged 40-49 years in good health and CMV-seropositive. CDR3s include the opening cysteine and the closing phenylalanine or tryptophan. The D gene is left open where the match is weak. Part of the rows lack a size; the others show once, few, many or a class for expanded clones.

CDR3 protein: CASSEALQAGARYNEQFF
CDR3 DNA: TGTGCCAGCAGTGAAGCGCTTCAAGCGGGAGCTCGCTACAATGAGCAGTTCTTC
D gene: TRBD2
J gene: TRBJ2-1
V gene: TRBV2
clone size: NA

CDR3 protein: CASSYPGLAVYEQYF
CDR3 DNA: TGTGCCAGCAGTTACCCCGGACTAGCAGTATACGAGCAGTACTTC
D gene: TRBD2
J gene: TRBJ2-7
V gene: TRBV6-5
clone size: NA

CDR3 protein: CASSETGARGYTF
CDR3 DNA: TGTGCCAGCAGCGAGACAGGGGCGAGGGGCTACACCTTC
D gene: TRBD1
J gene: TRBJ1-2
V gene: TRBV5-4
clone size: once

CDR3 protein: CASGGGDYGYTF
CDR3 DNA: TGTGCCAGCGGTGGGGGCGACTATGGCTACACCTTC
D gene: NA
J gene: TRBJ1-2
V gene: TRBV7-9
clone size: NA

CDR3 protein: CASSPPSVSTEAFF
CDR3 DNA: TGTGCCAGCTCACCACCATCAGTTTCCACTGAAGCTTTCTTT
D gene: NA
J gene: TRBJ1-1
V gene: TRBV18
clone size: few

CDR3 protein: CASSSTLTGTYEQYF
CDR3 DNA: TGTGCCAGCAGCTCTACCCTAACCGGGACCTACGAGCAGTACTTC
D gene: NA
J gene: TRBJ2-7
V gene: TRBV11-2
clone size: NA

CDR3 protein: CASSPRLAGPYNEQFF
CDR3 DNA: TGTGCCAGCAGCCCCCGACTAGCGGGGCCGTACAATGAGCAGTTCTTC
D gene: TRBD2
J gene: TRBJ2-1
V gene: TRBV9
clone size: NA

CDR3 protein: CASSPSENEKLFF
CDR3 DNA: TGTGCCAGCTCACCGAGTGAGAATGAAAAACTGTTTTTT
D gene: NA
J gene: TRBJ1-4
V gene: TRBV18
clone size: NA

CDR3 protein: CASSPWASGEYNEQFF
CDR3 DNA: TGTGCCAGCAGCCCCTGGGCTAGCGGGGAGTACAATGAGCAGTTCTTC
D gene: TRBD2
J gene: TRBJ2-1
V gene: TRBV9
clone size: NA

CDR3 protein: CAIRRIQGDYGYTF
CDR3 DNA: TGTGCCATTCGACGGATTCAGGGGGACTATGGCTACACCTTC
D gene: TRBD1
J gene: TRBJ1-2
V gene: TRBV10-3
clone size: NA

CDR3 protein: CASSFTGRELFF
CDR3 DNA: TGTGCCAGCAGCTTTACAGGGAGGGAGCTGTTTTTT
D gene: NA
J gene: TRBJ2-2
V gene: TRBV5-4
clone size: once

CDR3 protein: CATLGGTSYEQYF
CDR3 DNA: TGTGCCACATTGGGGGGGACCTCCTACGAGCAGTACTTC
D gene: TRBD2
J gene: TRBJ2-7
V gene: TRBV6-1
clone size: once

CDR3 protein: CASGFLLDSGRSNEQFF
CDR3 DNA: TGTGCTAGTGGTTTCCTTCTTGACAGCGGGAGAAGCAATGAGCAGTTCTTC
D gene: TRBD2
J gene: TRBJ2-1
V gene: TRBV12-5
clone size: once

CDR3 protein: CASSLGTGNLFYGYTF
CDR3 DNA: TGTGCCAGTAGTCTAGGGACAGGCAACCTTTTCTATGGCTACACCTTC
D gene: TRBD1
J gene: TRBJ1-2
V gene: TRBV19
clone size: NA

CDR3 protein: CASSSSPGQLNSPLHF
CDR3 DNA: TGTGCCAGCAGCTCGTCTCCGGGACAGCTGAATTCACCCCTCCACTTT
D gene: TRBD1
J gene: TRBJ1-6
V gene: TRBV5-4
clone size: few

CDR3 protein: CASSLQGTLRTGELFF
CDR3 DNA: TGTGCCAGCAGCTTACAGGGGACCTTGAGGACCGGGGAGCTGTTTTTT
D gene: TRBD1
J gene: TRBJ2-2
V gene: TRBV5-4
clone size: NA

CDR3 protein: CATQRLAGPPVEQYF
CDR3 DNA: TGTGCCACCCAAAGGCTAGCGGGGCCCCCGGTCGAGCAGTACTTC
D gene: TRBD2
J gene: TRBJ2-7
V gene: TRBV2
clone size: NA

CDR3 protein: CASDKREGRDEQYF
CDR3 DNA: TGTGCTAGTGATAAGCGGGAGGGCCGCGACGAGCAGTACTTC
D gene: TRBD2
J gene: TRBJ2-7
V gene: TRBV12-5
clone size: NA

CDR3 protein: CASSLSRRAWDTQYF
CDR3 DNA: TGTGCCAGCAGCTTGTCCAGGAGGGCGTGGGATACGCAGTATTTT
D gene: NA
J gene: TRBJ2-3
V gene: TRBV5-4
clone size: NA

CDR3 protein: CASSGGAELAKNIQYF
CDR3 DNA: TGTGCCAGCAGCGGGGGGGCGGAACTAGCCAAAAACATTCAGTACTTC
D gene: NA
J gene: TRBJ2-4
V gene: TRBV5-6
clone size: NA

CDR3 protein: CASSQDGGAGNTIYF
CDR3 DNA: TGCGCCAGCAGCCAAGATGGAGGGGCTGGAAACACCATATATTTT
D gene: NA
J gene: TRBJ1-3
V gene: TRBV4-3
clone size: NA

CDR3 protein: CASSLEGRPYEQYF
CDR3 DNA: TGTGCCAGCAGCTTAGAGGGGCGCCCCTACGAGCAGTACTTC
D gene: NA
J gene: TRBJ2-7
V gene: TRBV7-2
clone size: NA

CDR3 protein: CASSWATDTQYF
CDR3 DNA: TGCGCCAGCAGTTGGGCCACAGATACGCAGTATTTT
D gene: NA
J gene: TRBJ2-3
V gene: TRBV5-1
clone size: NA

CDR3 protein: CASSKPGQGTYEQYF
CDR3 DNA: TGCGCCAGCAGTAAGCCGGGACAGGGGACCTACGAGCAGTACTTC
D gene: TRBD1
J gene: TRBJ2-7
V gene: TRBV10-1
clone size: few

CDR3 protein: CASSAYRGSSTDTQYF
CDR3 DNA: TGTGCCAGCAGTGCCTACAGGGGGAGTTCGACAGATACGCAGTATTTT
D gene: TRBD1
J gene: TRBJ2-3
V gene: TRBV6-1
clone size: NA

CDR3 protein: CAGSLLPGTGGYEQYF
CDR3 DNA: TGTGCCGGCAGTTTACTCCCCGGGACAGGGGGTTACGAGCAGTACTTC
D gene: TRBD1
J gene: TRBJ2-7
V gene: TRBV27
clone size: once

CDR3 protein: CASSLEVAGYKQETQYF
CDR3 DNA: TGTGCCAGCAGCTTGGAGGTAGCGGGGTACAAACAAGAGACCCAGTACTTC
D gene: TRBD2
J gene: TRBJ2-5
V gene: TRBV5-6
clone size: NA

CDR3 protein: CASSLAGDSYNEQFF
CDR3 DNA: TGTGCCAGCAGCTTAGCAGGGGACAGCTACAATGAGCAGTTCTTC
D gene: TRBD1
J gene: TRBJ2-1
V gene: TRBV11-3
clone size: NA

CDR3 protein: CASSDDRAGANVLTF
CDR3 DNA: TGCGCCAGCAGCGATGACAGGGCTGGGGCCAACGTCCTGACTTTC
D gene: TRBD1
J gene: TRBJ2-6
V gene: TRBV5-1
clone size: few

CDR3 protein: CASSSGTLDTQYF
CDR3 DNA: TGTGCCAGTAGTTCCGGGACTCTAGATACGCAGTATTTT
D gene: NA
J gene: TRBJ2-3
V gene: TRBV19
clone size: NA

CDR3 protein: CSVDAGNEKLFF
CDR3 DNA: TGCAGCGTTGATGCAGGGAATGAAAAACTGTTTTTT
D gene: NA
J gene: TRBJ1-4
V gene: TRBV29-1
clone size: NA

CDR3 protein: CASSLRVLAGVNEQFF
CDR3 DNA: TGTGCCAGCAGCTTAAGGGTACTAGCGGGAGTGAATGAGCAGTTCTTC
D gene: TRBD2
J gene: TRBJ2-1
V gene: TRBV5-4
clone size: few

CDR3 protein: CASTLGTSGLNEQFF
CDR3 DNA: TGCGCCAGCACCCTAGGGACTAGCGGTCTTAATGAGCAGTTCTTC
D gene: TRBD2
J gene: TRBJ2-1
V gene: TRBV5-1
clone size: NA

CDR3 protein: CASSFRAGRETQYF
CDR3 DNA: TGTGCCAGCAGCTTCAGAGCGGGAAGAGAGACCCAGTACTTC
D gene: TRBD2
J gene: TRBJ2-5
V gene: TRBV7-2
clone size: NA

CDR3 protein: CAQMSLAGGYEQFF
CDR3 DNA: TGTGCCCAGATGTCACTAGCGGGAGGGTATGAGCAGTTCTTC
D gene: TRBD2
J gene: TRBJ2-1
V gene: TRBV30
clone size: NA